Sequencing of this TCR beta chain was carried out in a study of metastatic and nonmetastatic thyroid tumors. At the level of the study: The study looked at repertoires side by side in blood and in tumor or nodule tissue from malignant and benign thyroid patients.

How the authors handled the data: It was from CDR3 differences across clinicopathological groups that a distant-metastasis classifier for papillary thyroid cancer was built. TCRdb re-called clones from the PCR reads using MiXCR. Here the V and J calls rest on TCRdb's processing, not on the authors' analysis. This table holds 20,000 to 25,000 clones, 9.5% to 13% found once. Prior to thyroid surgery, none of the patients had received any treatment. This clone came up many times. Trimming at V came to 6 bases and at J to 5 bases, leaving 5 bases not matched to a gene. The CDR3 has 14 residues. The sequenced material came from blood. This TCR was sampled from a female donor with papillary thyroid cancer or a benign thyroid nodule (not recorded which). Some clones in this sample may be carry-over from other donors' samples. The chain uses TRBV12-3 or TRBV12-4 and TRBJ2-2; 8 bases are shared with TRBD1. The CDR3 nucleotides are TGTGCCAGCAGCAGCAGGGGGCTAACCGGGGAGCTGTTTTTT. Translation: CASSSRGLTGELFF.